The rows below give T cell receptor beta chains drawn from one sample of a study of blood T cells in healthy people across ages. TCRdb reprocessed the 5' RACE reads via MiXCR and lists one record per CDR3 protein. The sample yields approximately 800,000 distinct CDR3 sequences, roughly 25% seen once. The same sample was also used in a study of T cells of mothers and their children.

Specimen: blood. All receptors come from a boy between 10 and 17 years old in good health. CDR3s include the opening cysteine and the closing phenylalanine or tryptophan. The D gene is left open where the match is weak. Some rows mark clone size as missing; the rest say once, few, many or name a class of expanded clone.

CASSLQGRVEETLYF | TGCGCCAGCAGCTTACAGGGGCGAGTTGAAGAGACCCTGTACTTC | TRBD1 | TRBJ2-5 | . | TRBV5-1
CASTQGPNEKLFF | TGCGCCTCGACTCAGGGGCCCAATGAAAAACTGTTTTTT | . | TRBJ1-4 | . | TRBV5-1
CATLGGQGAENEQFF | TGTGCCACCCTGGGGGGACAGGGGGCAGAAAATGAGCAGTTCTTC | TRBD1 | TRBJ2-1 | many | TRBV10-3
CASSSRSGAQETQYF | TGTGCCAGCAGCTCCCGTAGCGGGGCACAAGAGACCCAGTACTTC | TRBD2 | TRBJ2-5 | few | TRBV7-2
CASSLKLTDQETQYF | TGTGCCAGCAGTTTAAAGTTGACAGATCAAGAGACCCAGTACTTC | . | TRBJ2-5 | . | TRBV12-3/TRBV12-4
CASSWVDSRSYEQYF | TGTGCCAGCAGTTGGGTGGACAGCCGATCCTACGAGCAGTACTTC | . | TRBJ2-7 | few | TRBV12-3/TRBV12-4
CASSLMSASGYTGELFF | TGTGCCAGCAGCTTGATGAGCGCTAGCGGGTACACCGGGGAGCTGTTTTTT | TRBD2 | TRBJ2-2 | few | TRBV7-3
CSGGQGNTIYF | TGCAGCGGCGGACAGGGAAACACCATATATTTT | . | TRBJ1-3 | . | TRBV29-1
CASRRGQDTQYF | TGTGCCAGCAGACGCGGACAGGATACGCAGTATTTT | . | TRBJ2-3 | . | TRBV12-3/TRBV12-4
CASSVSRGNYNEQFF | TGTGCCAGCAGCGTCTCCCGGGGGAACTACAATGAGCAGTTCTTC | . | TRBJ2-1 | few | TRBV7-3
CATSDRSGGPRNEQFF | TGTGCCACCAGTGATCGTAGCGGGGGGCCTCGGAATGAGCAGTTCTTC | TRBD2 | TRBJ2-1 | . | TRBV24-1
CASSPPQDTNYGYTF | TGTGCCAGCAGCCCACCGCAGGACACTAACTATGGCTACACCTTC | . | TRBJ1-2 | . | TRBV7-3
CSARSASNTYQPQHF | TGCAGTGCTAGGTCGGCCAGCAACACGTATCAGCCCCAGCATTTT | . | TRBJ1-5 | . | TRBV20-1
CASRAGQRDQETQYF | TGTGCCAGCAGGGCAGGACAGAGAGACCAAGAGACCCAGTACTTC | . | TRBJ2-5 | . | TRBV12-3/TRBV12-4
CSGESSYSEQFF | TGCAGCGGCGAGAGCTCCTACAGTGAGCAGTTCTTC | . | TRBJ2-1 | . | TRBV29-1
CAIRTTPRTAYANGYTF | TGTGCCATCAGAACTACCCCCAGGACAGCGTACGCCAATGGCTACACCTTC | . | TRBJ1-2 | . | TRBV10-3
CSARGLGQDYTEAFF | TGCAGTGCTAGAGGCCTAGGACAGGATTACACTGAAGCTTTCTTT | TRBD1 | TRBJ1-1 | few | TRBV20-1
CAAGLAPNEQFF | TGCGCCGCCGGACTAGCTCCGAATGAGCAGTTCTTC | TRBD2 | TRBJ2-1 | . | TRBV5-1
CASSTLSYNEQFF | TGTGCCAGCAGTACTCTCTCCTACAATGAGCAGTTCTTC | . | TRBJ2-1 | . | TRBV2
CSARAHSGGGKTQYF | TGCAGTGCTAGAGCTCATAGCGGGGGGGGAAAGACCCAGTACTTC | TRBD2 | TRBJ2-5 | . | TRBV20-1
CASSLDPTEGYTF | TGTGCCAGCAGCTTAGATCCCACAGAGGGCTACACCTTC | . | TRBJ1-2 | few | TRBV11-2
CASSYSGSVAGIQETQYF | TGTGCCAGCAGTTACTCGGGGTCTGTAGCGGGGATTCAAGAGACCCAGTACTTC | TRBD2 | TRBJ2-5 | . | TRBV6-5
CSAHGSGGSSYNEQFF | TGCAGTGCCCATGGGAGCGGGGGTAGCTCCTACAATGAGCAGTTCTTC | TRBD2 | TRBJ2-1 | few | TRBV20-1
CASSSSLASYEQYF | TGTGCCAGCAGTTCATCTTTAGCCTCCTACGAGCAGTACTTC | . | TRBJ2-7 | . | TRBV27
CASRGDRGPSEQYF | TGTGCCAGCAGGGGGGACAGGGGACCGTCCGAGCAGTACTTC | TRBD1 | TRBJ2-7 | . | TRBV2